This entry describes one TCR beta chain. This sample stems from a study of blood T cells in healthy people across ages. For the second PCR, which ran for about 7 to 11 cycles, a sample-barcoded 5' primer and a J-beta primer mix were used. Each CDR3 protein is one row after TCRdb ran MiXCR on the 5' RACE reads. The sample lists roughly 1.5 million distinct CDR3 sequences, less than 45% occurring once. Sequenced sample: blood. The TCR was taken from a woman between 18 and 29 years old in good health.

The CDR3 sequence: CASSLVLAGGAYQETQYF. In DNA, the CDR3 is TGCGCCAGCAGCTTGGTTCTAGCGGGGGGGGCGTACCAAGAGACCCAGTACTTC. This chain links TRBV5-1 with TRBJ2-5; 12 nucleotides line up with TRBD2. The CDR3 length is 18 residues. CDR1 is SGHRS and CDR2 is YFSETQ in the germline V gene. V lost 0 bases to trimming and J lost 0 bases; unmatched junction nucleotides: 6.